This T cell receptor beta chain was identified during a study of OX40 agonist ivuxolimab in advanced cancers. Overall study context: Ivuxolimab, an agonist antibody against OX40 (CD134), was given to patients. The dose-escalation group included hepatocellular carcinoma, melanoma, renal cell carcinoma and head and neck cancer.

TCRdb keeps only in-frame clones here, not all; method: immunoSEQ multiplex PCR. The sample records roughly 50,000 clones, approximately 85% being singletons. Sample: CD4+ or CD8+ T cells sorted from blood, taken in a trial of the OX40 agonist ivuxolimab. The TCR sequence derives from an adult with an advanced solid tumor such as melanoma, head and neck, liver or kidney cancer.

The CDR3 DNA reads as TGCAGTGCTAGAGAGCCTAGTGAGCAGTTCTTC. Protein: CSAREPSEQFF. J is TRBJ2-1 and V is TRBV20-1, with D unclear. V lost 0 bases, J lost 9 bases, and 6 bases lay in between. The CDR3 contains 11 residues. Germline V gives CDR1 DFQATT, CDR2 SNEGSKA (reference sequence).